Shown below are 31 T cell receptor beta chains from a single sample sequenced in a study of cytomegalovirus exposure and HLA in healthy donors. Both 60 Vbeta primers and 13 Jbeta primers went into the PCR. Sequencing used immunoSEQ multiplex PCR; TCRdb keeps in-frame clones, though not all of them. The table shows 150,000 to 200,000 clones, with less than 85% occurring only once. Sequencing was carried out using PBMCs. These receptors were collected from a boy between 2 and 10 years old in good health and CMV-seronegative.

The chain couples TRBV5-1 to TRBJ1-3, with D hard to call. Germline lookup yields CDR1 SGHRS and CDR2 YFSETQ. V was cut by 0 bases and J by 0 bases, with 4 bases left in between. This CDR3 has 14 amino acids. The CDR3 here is CASSLGASGNTIYF. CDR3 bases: TGCGCCAGCAGCTTGGGAGCCTCTGGAAACACCATATATTTT. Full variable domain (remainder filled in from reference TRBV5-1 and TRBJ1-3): KAGVTQTPRYLIKTRGQQVTLSCSPISGHRSVSWYQQTPGQGLQFLFEYFSETQRNKGNFPGRFSGRQFSNSRSEMNVSTLELGDSALYLCASSLGASGNTIYFGEGSWLTVV.

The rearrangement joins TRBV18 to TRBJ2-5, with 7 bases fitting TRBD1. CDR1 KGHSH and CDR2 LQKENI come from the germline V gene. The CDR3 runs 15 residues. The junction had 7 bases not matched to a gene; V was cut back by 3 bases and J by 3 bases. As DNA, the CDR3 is TGTGCCAGCTCACCCGATCCGGGACAGAAAGAGACCCAGTACTTC. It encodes CASSPDPGQKETQYF.

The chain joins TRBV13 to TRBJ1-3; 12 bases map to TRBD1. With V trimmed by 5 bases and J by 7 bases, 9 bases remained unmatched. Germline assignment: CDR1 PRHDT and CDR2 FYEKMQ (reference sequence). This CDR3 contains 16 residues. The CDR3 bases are TGTGCCAGCAGCCCCTCCGGGACAGGGGGCTCGAACACCATATATTTT. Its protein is CASSPSGTGGSNTIYF.

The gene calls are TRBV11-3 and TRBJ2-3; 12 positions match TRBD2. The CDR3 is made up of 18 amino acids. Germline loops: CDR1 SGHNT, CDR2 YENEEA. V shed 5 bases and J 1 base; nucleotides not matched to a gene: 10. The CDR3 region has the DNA TGTGCCAGCAGCGTTACTAGCGGGGGGTCTGTTGGCACAGATACGCAGTATTTT. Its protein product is CASSVTSGGSVGTDTQYF. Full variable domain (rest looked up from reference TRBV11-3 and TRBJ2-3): EAGVVQSPRYKIIEKKQPVAFWCNPISGHNTLYWYLQNLGQGPELLIRYENEEAVDDSQLPKDRFSAERLKGVDSTLKIQPAELGDSAVYLCASSVTSGGSVGTDTQYFGPGTRLTVL.

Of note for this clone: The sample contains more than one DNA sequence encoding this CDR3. In DNA, the CDR3 is TGTGCCAGCAGCCCGGGGACAGGCTATGGCTACACCTTC. Translation: CASSPGTGYGYTF. This chain joins TRBV2 and TRBJ1-2; 8 nucleotides align to TRBD1. V gave up 6 bases and J gave up 4 bases; unmatched junction bases: 4. CDR3 length equals 13 residues. Germline V gene sequence: CDR1 SNHLY, CDR2 FYNNEI.

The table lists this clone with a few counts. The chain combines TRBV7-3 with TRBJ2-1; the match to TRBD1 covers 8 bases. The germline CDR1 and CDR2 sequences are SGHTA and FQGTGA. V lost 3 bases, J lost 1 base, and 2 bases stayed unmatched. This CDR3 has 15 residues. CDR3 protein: CASSFDRGSYNEQFF. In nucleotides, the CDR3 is TGTGCCAGCAGCTTCGACAGGGGATCCTACAATGAGCAGTTCTTC.

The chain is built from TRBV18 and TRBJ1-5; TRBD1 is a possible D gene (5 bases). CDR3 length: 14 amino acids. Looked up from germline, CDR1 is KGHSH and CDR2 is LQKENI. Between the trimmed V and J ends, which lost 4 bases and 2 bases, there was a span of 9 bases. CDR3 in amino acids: CASSRSGGNQPQHF. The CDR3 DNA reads TGTGCCAGCTCACGATCGGGGGGCAATCAGCCCCAGCATTTT.

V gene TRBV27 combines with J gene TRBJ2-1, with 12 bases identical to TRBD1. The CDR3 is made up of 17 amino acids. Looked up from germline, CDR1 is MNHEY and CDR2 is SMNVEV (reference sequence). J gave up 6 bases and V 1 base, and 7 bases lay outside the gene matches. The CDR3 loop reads CASSLFGDRGRINEQFF. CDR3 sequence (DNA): TGTGCCAGCAGTTTATTTGGGGACAGGGGGCGCATCAATGAGCAGTTCTTC.

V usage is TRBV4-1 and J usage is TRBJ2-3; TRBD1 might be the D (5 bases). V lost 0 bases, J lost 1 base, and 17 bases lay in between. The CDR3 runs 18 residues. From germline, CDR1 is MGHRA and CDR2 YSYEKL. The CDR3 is CASSQDITGVGGTDTQYF. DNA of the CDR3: TGCGCCAGCAGCCAAGACATCACCGGTGTAGGGGGCACAGATACGCAGTATTTT.

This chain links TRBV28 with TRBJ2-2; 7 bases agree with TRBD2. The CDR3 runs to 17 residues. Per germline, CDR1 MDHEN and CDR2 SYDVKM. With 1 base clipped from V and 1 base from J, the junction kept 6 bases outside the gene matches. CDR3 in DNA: TGTGCCAGCAGTTTATTGGTCCCTAGCGGGAACACCGGGGAGCTGTTTTTT. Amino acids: CASSLLVPSGNTGELFF.

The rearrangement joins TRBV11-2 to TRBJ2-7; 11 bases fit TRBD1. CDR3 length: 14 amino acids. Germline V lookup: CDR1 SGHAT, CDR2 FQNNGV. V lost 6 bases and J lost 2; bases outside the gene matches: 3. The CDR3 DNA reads TGTGCCAGCAGACCGGGACAGGGGGCCTACGAGCAGTACTTC. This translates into CASRPGQGAYEQYF.

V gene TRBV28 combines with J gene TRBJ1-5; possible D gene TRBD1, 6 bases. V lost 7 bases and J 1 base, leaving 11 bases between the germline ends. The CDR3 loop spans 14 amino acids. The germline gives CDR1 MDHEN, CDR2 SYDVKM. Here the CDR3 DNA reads TGTGCCAGCACCCGAAGGGGGAGCAATCAGCCCCAGCATTTT. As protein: CASTRRGSNQPQHF.

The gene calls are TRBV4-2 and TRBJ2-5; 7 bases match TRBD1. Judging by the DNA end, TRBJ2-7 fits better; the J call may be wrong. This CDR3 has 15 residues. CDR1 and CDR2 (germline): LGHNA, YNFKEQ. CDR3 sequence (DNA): TGTGCCAGCAGCCCGCAAACAGGGGCCCCCTACGAGCAGTACTTC. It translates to CASSPQTGAPYEQYF.

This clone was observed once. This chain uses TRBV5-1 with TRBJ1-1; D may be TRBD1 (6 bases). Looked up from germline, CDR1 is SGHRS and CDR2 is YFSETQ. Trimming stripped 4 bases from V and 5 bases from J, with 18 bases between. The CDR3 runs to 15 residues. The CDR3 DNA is TGCGCCAGCAGCCCCCCGGGGGGGCAGCGTACTGAAGCTTTCTTT. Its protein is CASSPPGGQRTEAFF. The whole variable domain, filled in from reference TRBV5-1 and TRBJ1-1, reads KAGVTQTPRYLIKTRGQQVTLSCSPISGHRSVSWYQQTPGQGLQFLFEYFSETQRNKGNFPGRFSGRQFSNSRSEMNVSTLELGDSALYLCASSPPGGQRTEAFFGQGTRLTVV.

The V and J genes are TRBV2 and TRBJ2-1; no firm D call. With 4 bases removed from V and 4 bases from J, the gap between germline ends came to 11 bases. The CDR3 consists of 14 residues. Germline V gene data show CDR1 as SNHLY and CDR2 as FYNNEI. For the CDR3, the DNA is TGTGCCAGCAGTGTTCGTTTCGGGTACAATGAGCAGTTCTTC. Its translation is CASSVRFGYNEQFF.

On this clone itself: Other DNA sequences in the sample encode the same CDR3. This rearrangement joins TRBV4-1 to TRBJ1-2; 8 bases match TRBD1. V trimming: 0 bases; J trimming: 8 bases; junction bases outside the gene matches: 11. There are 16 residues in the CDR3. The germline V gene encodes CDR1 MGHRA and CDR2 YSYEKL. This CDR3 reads CASSQEGQGAAGGYTF. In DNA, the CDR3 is TGCGCCAGCAGCCAAGAGGGGCAGGGGGCGGCAGGCGGCTACACCTTC.

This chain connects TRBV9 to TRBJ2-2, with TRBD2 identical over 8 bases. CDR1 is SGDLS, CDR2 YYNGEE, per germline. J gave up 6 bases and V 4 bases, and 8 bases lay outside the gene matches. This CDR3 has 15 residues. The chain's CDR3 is CASSPGGGPPGELFF. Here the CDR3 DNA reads TGTGCCAGCAGCCCCGGGGGGGGGCCCCCCGGGGAGCTGTTTTTT.

The CDR3 region is CASSLGGQFNYGYTF. CDR3 nucleotide sequence: TGTGCCAGCAGCTTAGGTGGACAGTTTAACTATGGCTACACCTTC. The gene calls are TRBV7-9 and TRBJ1-2, with D tentatively TRBD1 (6 bases). Germline CDR1 SEHNR, CDR2 FQNEAQ (reference sequence). This CDR3 region has 15 residues. Trimming pared 1 base from V and 1 base from J, leaving 10 bases between.

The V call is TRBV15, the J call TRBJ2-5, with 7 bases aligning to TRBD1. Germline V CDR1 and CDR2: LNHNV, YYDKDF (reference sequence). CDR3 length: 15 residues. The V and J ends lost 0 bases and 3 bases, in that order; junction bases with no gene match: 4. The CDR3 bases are TGTGCCACCAGCAGAGATGGGACAGAAGAAGAGACCCAGTACTTC. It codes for CATSRDGTEEETQYF. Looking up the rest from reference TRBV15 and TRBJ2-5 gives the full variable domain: DAMVIQNPRYQVTQFGKPVTLSCSQTLNHNVMYWYQQKSSQAPKLLFHYYDKDFNNEADTPDNFQSRRPNTSFCFLDIRSPGLGDTAMYLCATSRDGTEEETQYFGPGTRLLVL.

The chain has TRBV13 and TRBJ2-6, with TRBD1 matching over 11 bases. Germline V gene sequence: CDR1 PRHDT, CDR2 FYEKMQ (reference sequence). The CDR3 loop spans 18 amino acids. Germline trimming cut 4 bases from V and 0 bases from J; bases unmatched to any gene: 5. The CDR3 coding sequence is TGTGCCAGCAGCTCCTTCGGACAGGGGGCCTCTGGGGCCAACGTCCTGACTTTC. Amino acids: CASSSFGQGASGANVLTF.

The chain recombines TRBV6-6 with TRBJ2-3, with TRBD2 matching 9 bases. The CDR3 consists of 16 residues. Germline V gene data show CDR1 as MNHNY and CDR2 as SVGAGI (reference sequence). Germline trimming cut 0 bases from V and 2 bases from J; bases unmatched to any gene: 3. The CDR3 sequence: CASSYSLAGFTDTQYF. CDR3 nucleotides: TGTGCCAGCAGTTACTCACTAGCGGGTTTCACAGATACGCAGTATTTT.

This CDR3 is CAGGGGDLLDTQYF. The CDR3 coding sequence is TGTGCCGGGGGCGGGGGGGACCTGTTGGATACGCAGTATTTT. This chain joins TRBV28 and TRBJ2-3, with TRBD2 identical over 9 bases. Germline V lookup: CDR1 MDHEN, CDR2 SYDVKM. V lost 11 bases to trimming and J lost 6 bases; unmatched junction nucleotides: 12. The CDR3 sequence is 14 residues long.

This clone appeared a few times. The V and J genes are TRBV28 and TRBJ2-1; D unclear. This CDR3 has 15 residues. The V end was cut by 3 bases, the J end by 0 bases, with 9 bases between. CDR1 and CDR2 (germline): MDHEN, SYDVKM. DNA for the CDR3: TGTGCCAGCAGTTTGAACTTAAGCTCCTACAATGAGCAGTTCTTC. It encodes CASSLNLSSYNEQFF.

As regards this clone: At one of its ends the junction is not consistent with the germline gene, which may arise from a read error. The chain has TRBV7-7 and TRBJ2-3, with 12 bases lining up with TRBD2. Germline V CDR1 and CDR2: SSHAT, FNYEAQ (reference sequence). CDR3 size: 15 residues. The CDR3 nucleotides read TGTGCTAGCAGCCGGACTAGCGGGACGACAGATACGCAGTATTTT. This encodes CASSRTSGTTDTQYF.

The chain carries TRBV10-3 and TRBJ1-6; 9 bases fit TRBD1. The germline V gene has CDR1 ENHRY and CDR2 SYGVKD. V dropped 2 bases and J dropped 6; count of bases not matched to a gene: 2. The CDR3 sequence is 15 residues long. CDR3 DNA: TGTGCCATCAGTGAGCTGGGACAGGGTAATTCACCCCTCCACTTT. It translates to CAISELGQGNSPLHF.

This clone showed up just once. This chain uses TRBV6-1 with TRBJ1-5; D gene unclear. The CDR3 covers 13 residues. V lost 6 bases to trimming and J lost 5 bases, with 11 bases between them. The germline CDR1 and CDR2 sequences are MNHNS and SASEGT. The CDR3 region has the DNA TGTGCCAGCAGGGAGACGAACGATCAGCCCCAGCATTTT. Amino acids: CASRETNDQPQHF.

The CDR3, as DNA: TGCGCCAGCAGCTTGGAGGGGCTCCAAACGCAGTATTTT. Protein product: CASSLEGLQTQYF. The rearrangement uses TRBV5-1 and TRBJ2-3; perhaps TRBD1 as D (5 bases). The CDR3 runs 13 residues. Per the germline V gene, CDR1 is SGHRS and CDR2 is YFSETQ. The germline V and J ends were trimmed by 0 bases and 9 bases, with 11 bases remaining between them.

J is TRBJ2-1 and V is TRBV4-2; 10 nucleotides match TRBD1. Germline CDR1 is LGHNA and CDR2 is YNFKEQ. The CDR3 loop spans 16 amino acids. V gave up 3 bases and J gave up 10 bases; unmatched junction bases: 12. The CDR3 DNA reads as TGTGCCAGCAGCCAGGACGACAGGGGGCGGTTGTGGGAGCAGTTCTTC. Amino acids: CASSQDDRGRLWEQFF.

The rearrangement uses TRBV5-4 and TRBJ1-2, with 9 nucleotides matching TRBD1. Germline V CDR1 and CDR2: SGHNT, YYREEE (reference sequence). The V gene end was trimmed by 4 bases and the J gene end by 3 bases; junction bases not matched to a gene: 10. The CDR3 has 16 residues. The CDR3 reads CASSHIRTGEDYGYTF. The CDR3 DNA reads TGTGCCAGCAGCCACATTCGGACAGGGGAAGACTATGGCTACACCTTC.

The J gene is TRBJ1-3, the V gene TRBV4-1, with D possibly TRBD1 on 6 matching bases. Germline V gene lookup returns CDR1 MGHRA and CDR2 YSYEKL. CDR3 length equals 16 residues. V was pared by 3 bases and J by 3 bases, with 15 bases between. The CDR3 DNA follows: TGCGCCAGCAGCCACATTGGACAGACAATTGGAAACACCATATATTTT. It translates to CASSHIGQTIGNTIYF.

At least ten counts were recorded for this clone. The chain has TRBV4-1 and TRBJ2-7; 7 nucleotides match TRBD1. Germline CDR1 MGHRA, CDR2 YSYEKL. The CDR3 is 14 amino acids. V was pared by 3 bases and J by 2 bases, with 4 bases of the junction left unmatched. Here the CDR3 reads CASSQGTATYEQYV. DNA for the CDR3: TGCGCCAGCAGCCAGGGGACAGCTACCTACGAGCAGTACGTC.